These 19 T cell receptor beta chains were sequenced from one sample in a study of technical replicates of blood from several donors. Only in-frame clones appear in the TCRdb table, and some are missing; sequencing was by immunoSEQ multiplex PCR. The sample consists of fewer than 70,000 clones, approximately 86% of them appearing once. Source material: PBMCs. These receptors originate from a human donor in good health. Some clones in this sample may be carry-over from other donors' samples.

The chain combines TRBV5-4 with TRBJ1-5; the D gene is possibly TRBD1 (5 bases). There are 14 residues in the CDR3. CDR1 and CDR2 from the germline V gene are SGHNT and YYREEE (reference sequence). V lost 2 bases and J 10 bases, leaving 16 bases between the germline ends. CDR3 amino acids: CASSFGGAMNPQHF. DNA for the CDR3: TGTGCCAGCAGCTTCGGCGGGGCAATGAACCCCCAGCATTTT. The complete variable domain, with remaining parts taken from reference TRBV5-4 and TRBJ1-5, reads ETGVTQSPTHLIKTRGQQVTLRCSSQSGHNTVSWYQQALGQGPQFIFQYYREEENGRGNFPPRFSGLQFPNYSSELNVNALELDDSALYLCASSFGGAMNPQHFGDGTRLSIL.

The CDR3, as DNA: TGTGCCACTCGGGGGGGGGAGCGGGGGGCGGATGAGCAGTTCTTC. Translated, it gives CATRGGERGADEQFF. The V call is TRBV10-3, the J call TRBJ2-1; TRBD2 aligns across 9 bases. The germline V gene encodes CDR1 ENHRY and CDR2 SYGVKD. V lost 10 bases to trimming and J lost 8 bases; unmatched junction nucleotides: 15. This CDR3 spans 15 amino acids.

The J gene is TRBJ1-3, the V gene TRBV7-9; D is unclear. V was cut by 7 bases and J by 0 bases, with 13 bases left in between. The CDR3 loop spans 15 amino acids. Germline CDR1 is SEHNR and CDR2 is FQNEAQ (reference sequence). CDR3 in DNA: TGTGCCAGCATCCTTTGGGCGTCCTCTGGAAACACCATATATTTT. This translates into CASILWASSGNTIYF.

The genes are TRBV13 and TRBJ2-1; 8 nucleotides line up with TRBD2. In germline, CDR1 is PRHDT, CDR2 FYEKMQ (reference sequence). Trimming removed 1 base from V and 0 bases from J; junction bases left unmatched: 20. CDR3 size: 22 residues. CDR3 sequence: CASSLETRPGLVTTNSYNEQFF. DNA for the CDR3: TGTGCCAGCAGCTTAGAAACCCGTCCGGGACTAGTGACAACCAACTCCTACAATGAGCAGTTCTTC.

The chain couples TRBV18 to TRBJ1-6; 7 bases map to TRBD1. The junction had 2 bases not matched to a gene; V was cut back by 3 bases and J by 9 bases. The CDR3 consists of 13 residues. The germline V gene encodes CDR1 KGHSH and CDR2 LQKENI. The DNA for the CDR3 is TGTGCCAGCTCACCGGACAGGTCTTCACCCCTCCACTTT. It yields the protein CASSPDRSSPLHF.

J is TRBJ1-1 and V is TRBV9; D gene uncertain. The germline gives CDR1 SGDLS, CDR2 YYNGEE. The CDR3 length is 14 residues. V was shortened by 0 bases and J by 1 base, with 7 bases between the two germline ends. The CDR3 here is CASSVGFGNTEAFF. For the CDR3, the DNA is TGTGCCAGCAGCGTAGGGTTCGGGAACACTGAAGCTTTCTTT.

The chain is built from TRBV6-6 and TRBJ2-1; D unresolved. The germline gives CDR1 MNHNY, CDR2 SVGAGI (reference sequence). This CDR3 is 14 amino acids long. With 0 bases removed from V and 3 bases from J, the gap between germline ends came to 6 bases. The CDR3 DNA sequence: TGTGCCAGCAGTTACTCGCACGGCTACAATGAGCAGTTCTTC. It codes for CASSYSHGYNEQFF.

The J gene is TRBJ2-7, the V gene TRBV7-2; 8 bases match TRBD2. V was pared by 5 bases and J by 0 bases, with 6 bases of the junction left unmatched. This CDR3 has 15 amino acids. The germline V gene encodes CDR1 SGHTA and CDR2 FQGNSA. The CDR3 spells CASSNSGGGSYEQYF. The CDR3 DNA sequence: TGTGCCAGCAGCAACAGCGGGGGAGGCTCCTACGAGCAGTACTTC.

This clone has at least ten counts. The chain joins TRBV27 to TRBJ1-6, with D unresolved. The CDR3 runs to 17 residues. The germline CDR1 and CDR2 sequences are MNHEY and SMNVEV (reference sequence). Trimming stripped 5 bases from V and 4 bases from J, with 18 bases between. The CDR3 DNA reads as TGTGCCAGCAGTACCCGACTGCTAACAACTTATAATTCACCCCTCCACTTT. It translates to CASSTRLLTTYNSPLHF.

The CDR3 is CASSVASGTKIGTGELFF. As DNA, the CDR3 is TGTGCCAGCAGCGTAGCTAGCGGGACCAAAATCGGCACCGGGGAGCTGTTTTTT. The rearrangement links TRBV9 to TRBJ2-2; 9 nucleotides match TRBD2. Looked up from germline, CDR1 is SGDLS and CDR2 is YYNGEE. The CDR3 length is 18 residues. Trimming removed 0 bases from V and 4 bases from J; junction bases left unmatched: 10.

This chain connects TRBV7-2 to TRBJ2-7; possible D gene TRBD1, 6 bases. Germline assignment: CDR1 SGHTA and CDR2 FQGNSA. With 0 bases removed from V and 0 bases from J, the gap between germline ends came to 9 bases. The CDR3 totals 15 residues. Here the CDR3 reads CASSLATGSSYEQYF. CDR3 DNA: TGTGCCAGCAGCTTAGCCACAGGGTCCTCCTACGAGCAGTACTTC.

The chain links TRBV5-5 to TRBJ2-3; TRBD2 matches at 13 bases. The CDR3 is 17 residues long. The ends lost 3 bases at V and 4 bases at J; junction bases unmatched: 8. Germline CDR1 SGHKS, CDR2 YYEKEE (reference sequence). The CDR3 sequence: CASSSRWGLAGPDTQYF. The DNA of the CDR3 is TGTGCCAGCAGCTCTCGCTGGGGACTAGCGGGGCCAGATACGCAGTATTTT.

The rearrangement joins TRBV7-3 to TRBJ2-1, with 9 bases matching TRBD2. CDR1 is SGHTA and CDR2 is FQGTGA in the germline V gene. V was pared by 1 base and J by 8 bases, with 15 bases of the junction left unmatched. The CDR3 extends over 18 amino acids. CDR3 sequence: CASSLIGSGRVGRDEQFF. DNA for the CDR3: TGTGCCAGCAGCTTAATCGGTAGCGGGAGAGTTGGTCGAGATGAGCAGTTCTTC.

The chain couples TRBV28 to TRBJ2-6; TRBD1 aligns across 7 bases. V trimming: 5 bases; J trimming: 8 bases; junction bases outside the gene matches: 21. This CDR3 is built from 19 residues. Germline V gene data show CDR1 as MDHEN and CDR2 as SYDVKM. The CDR3 protein is CASSQPYRGPLVPSNVLTF. In nucleotides, the CDR3 is TGTGCCAGCAGTCAGCCCTACAGGGGTCCCCTGGTACCGTCCAACGTCCTGACTTTC. The variable domain in full, with the rest retrieved from reference TRBV28 and TRBJ2-6, is DVKVTQSSRYLVKRTGEKVFLECVQDMDHENMFWYRQDPGLGLRLIYFSYDVKMKEKGDIPEGYSVSREKKERFSLILESASTNQTSMYLCASSQPYRGPLVPSNVLTFGAGSRLTVL.

CDR3 in amino acids: CASTKETASTDTQYF. DNA of the CDR3: TGTGCCAGCACCAAAGAGACAGCTAGCACAGATACGCAGTATTTT. V gene TRBV27 combines with J gene TRBJ2-3; possibly TRBD1 for D (5 bases). This CDR3 has 15 amino acids. CDR1 is MNHEY, CDR2 SMNVEV, per germline (reference sequence). Trimming took off 7 bases at V and 0 bases at J, with 14 bases between the two ends.

V gene TRBV29-1 combines with J gene TRBJ1-3; D call uncertain. CDR3 size: 15 residues. Per the germline V gene, CDR1 is SQVTM and CDR2 is ANQGSEA. The V end lost 2 bases, the J end lost 0 bases, and 11 bases lay between the germline ends. The CDR3 coding sequence is TGCAGCGTTGAATTCCTCACGGTCTCTGGAAACACCATATATTTT. Its translation is CSVEFLTVSGNTIYF.

The chain carries TRBV7-8 and TRBJ1-5; the match to TRBD1 covers 7 bases. After removal of 2 bases from V and 3 bases from J, the junction contained 4 bases not matched to a gene. Germline lookup yields CDR1 SGHVS and CDR2 FQNEAQ. The CDR3 totals 15 residues. The CDR3 bases are TGTGCCAGCAGCTTATTCGACAGGGACAATCAGCCCCAGCATTTT. Protein sequence: CASSLFDRDNQPQHF.

This clone was seen a few times. The CDR3 nucleotides read TGTGCCAGTAGAGTTACAGACGAGAATTCACCCCTCCACTTT. Translation gives CASRVTDENSPLHF. The chain has TRBV19 and TRBJ1-6; no firm D call. The V gene's germline CDR1 is LNHDA and CDR2 SQIVND (reference sequence). The germline V and J ends were trimmed by 6 bases and 7 bases, with 13 bases remaining between them. The CDR3 extends over 14 amino acids.

The chain employs TRBV15 and TRBJ2-5; tentatively, D is TRBD2 (6 bases). The V gene's germline CDR1 is LNHNV and CDR2 YYDKDF (reference sequence). The V and J ends lost 3 bases and 2 bases respectively, with 13 bases between them. The CDR3 sequence is 15 residues long. The CDR3 spells CATSRNRDWQETQYF. CDR3 nucleotide sequence: TGTGCCACCAGCAGGAACCGGGACTGGCAAGAGACCCAGTACTTC.